These T cell receptor beta chains were read from a single sample in a study of cytomegalovirus exposure and HLA in healthy donors. Assay used: immunoSEQ multiplex PCR; TCRdb lists only in-frame clones, some missing. Among some 98,000 clones listed, more than 70% were seen once. Material: PBMCs. Receptors were obtained from a female donor in good health and CMV-seronegative. Each CDR3 is given with its conserved first and last residue. A D gene is named only where the DNA matches it firmly. Expanded clones get a size class; other rows say once, few or many, or leave the size out.

CDR3nt	CDR3aa	len	abundance	d_gene	j_gene	v_gene
TGTGCCAGCAGTGACGTCCTCCTTAGCGGGAGCTACGGCAATGAGCAGTTCTTC	CASSDVLLSGSYGNEQFF	18	-	TRBD2	TRBJ2-1	TRBV6-1
TGTGCCAGCACTTATAGCGGGCGCGAGCAGTACTTC	CASTYSGREQYF	12	once	TRBD2	TRBJ2-7	TRBV28
TGTGCCAGCAGCCCTAGCGGGAACCTCCTGAGCTCCTACAATGAGCAGTTCTTC	CASSPSGNLLSSYNEQFF	18	-	TRBD2	TRBJ2-1	TRBV7-3
TGCAGCGTTGACCGGGATCGGGACAATGAGCAGTTCTTC	CSVDRDRDNEQFF	13	-	-	TRBJ2-1	TRBV29-1
TGTGCCAGCAGTCAACAGGGAGGGTCGTATGGCTACACCTTC	CASSQQGGSYGYTF	14	-	-	TRBJ1-2	TRBV6-1
TGCGCCAGCAGCTTGGCTAGCGGGGGGGAAGGTACGCAGTATTTT	CASSLASGGEGTQYF	15	few	TRBD2	TRBJ2-3	TRBV5-1
TGTGCCAGCTCACCAATGGAGGACCCTCGGCGCTATGGCTACACCTTC	CASSPMEDPRRYGYTF	16	-	-	TRBJ1-2	TRBV18
TGTGCCAGCAGCCGAACAGGAACTGGGGCCAACGTCCTGACTTTC	CASSRTGTGANVLTF	15	once	-	TRBJ2-6	TRBV7-2
TGTGCCAGCGAAACAGGGAGCTCTGGAAACACCATATATTTT	CASETGSSGNTIYF	14	-	-	TRBJ1-3	TRBV9
TGTGCCAGCAGCAAGGGGGGGGAAGTCGACGAGCAGTACTTC	CASSKGGEVDEQYF	14	-	-	TRBJ2-7	TRBV9
TGTGCCAGCAGCCCCAGGGGTGGGGGCACCGGGGAGCTGTTTTTT	CASSPRGGGTGELFF	15	-	-	TRBJ2-2	TRBV11-2
TGTGCCAGTAGTATGGACGGGACATTGAGAACTAATGAAAAACTGTTTTTT	CASSMDGTLRTNEKLFF	17	-	-	TRBJ1-4	TRBV19
TGTGCCAGCAGCACAATCAGGGGGCTGGCTGAAAAACTGTTTTTT	CASSTIRGLAEKLFF	15	-	TRBD1	TRBJ1-4	TRBV5-6
TGTGCCAGCAGCCGCGGACAGGGGAGCACAGATACGCAGTATTTT	CASSRGQGSTDTQYF	15	-	TRBD1	TRBJ2-3	TRBV7-9
TGTGCCAGCAGCCAAGGGGGGACAGTCTTTTCCTACGAGCAGTACTTC	CASSQGGTVFSYEQYF	16	-	TRBD1	TRBJ2-7	TRBV14
TGTGCCAGCAGCCCGGGTGGACAGGGGGCATCTGGGGCCAACGTCCTGACTTTC	CASSPGGQGASGANVLTF	18	-	TRBD1	TRBJ2-6	TRBV11-3
TGCAGCGTACAGATTTTTCAAGAGACCCAGTACTTC	CSVQIFQETQYF	12	few	-	TRBJ2-5	TRBV29-1
TGTGCCAGCAACGCGCGGGATAAAAATGAGCAGTTCTTC	CASNARDKNEQFF	13	few	-	TRBJ2-1	TRBV5-4
TGTGCCAGCTCACGAGGATTAGACAGCGCCCAAGAGACCCAGTACTTC	CASSRGLDSAQETQYF	16	-	-	TRBJ2-5	TRBV18
TGTGCCAGCAGTGCTAGCGGGGGGATCCTACAGGGCGAGCAGTACTTC	CASSASGGILQGEQYF	16	-	TRBD2	TRBJ2-7	TRBV6-1
TGTGCCAGCAGTTTACTAGATAGCGGGAGGGCCTACGAGCAGTACTTC	CASSLLDSGRAYEQYF	16	-	TRBD2	TRBJ2-7	TRBV27
TGTGCCAGCAGTTCGGATGACAGGGACGGCTACACCTTC	CASSSDDRDGYTF	13	-	TRBD1	TRBJ1-2	TRBV25-1
TGTGCCAGCAGCTTGTTCCCGGGGACCTACGAGCAGTACTTC	CASSLFPGTYEQYF	14	-	-	TRBJ2-7	TRBV7-2
TGTGCCAGCAGCCTGGGAGGGGCGTCGACTGAAGCTTTCTTT	CASSLGGASTEAFF	14	-	-	TRBJ1-1	TRBV7-9
TGCAGCGTTGAAAGCGAAAGGGGGCATAGGCGAACTGGCTACACCTTC	CSVESERGHRRTGYTF	16	-	TRBD1	TRBJ1-2	TRBV29-1
TGTGCCATCAGTGACGGGTCGGAGGAAAAACTGTTTTTT	CAISDGSEEKLFF	13	-	-	TRBJ1-4	TRBV10-3
TGTGCCAGCAGTTCACCGACACTTATCAAAAACATTCAGTACTTC	CASSSPTLIKNIQYF	15	few	-	TRBJ2-4	TRBV27